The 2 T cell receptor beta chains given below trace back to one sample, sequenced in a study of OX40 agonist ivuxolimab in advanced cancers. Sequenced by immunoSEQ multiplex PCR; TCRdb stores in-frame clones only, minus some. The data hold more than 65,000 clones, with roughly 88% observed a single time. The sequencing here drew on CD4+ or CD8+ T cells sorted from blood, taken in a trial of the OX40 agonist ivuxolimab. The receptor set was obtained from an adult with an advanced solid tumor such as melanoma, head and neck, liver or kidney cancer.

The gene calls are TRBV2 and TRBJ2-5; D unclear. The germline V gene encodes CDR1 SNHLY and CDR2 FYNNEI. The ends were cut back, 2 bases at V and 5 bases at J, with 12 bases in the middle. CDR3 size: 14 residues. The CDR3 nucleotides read TGTGCCAGCAGTGAAAATCCAGGACCCGAGACCCAGTACTTC. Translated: CASSENPGPETQYF.

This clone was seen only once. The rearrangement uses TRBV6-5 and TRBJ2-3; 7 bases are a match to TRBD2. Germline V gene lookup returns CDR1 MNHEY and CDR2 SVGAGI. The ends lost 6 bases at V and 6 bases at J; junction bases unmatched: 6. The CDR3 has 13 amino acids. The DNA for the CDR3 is TGTGCCAGCAGAAGGACTAGGGAGGATACGCAGTATTTT. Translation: CASRRTREDTQYF.